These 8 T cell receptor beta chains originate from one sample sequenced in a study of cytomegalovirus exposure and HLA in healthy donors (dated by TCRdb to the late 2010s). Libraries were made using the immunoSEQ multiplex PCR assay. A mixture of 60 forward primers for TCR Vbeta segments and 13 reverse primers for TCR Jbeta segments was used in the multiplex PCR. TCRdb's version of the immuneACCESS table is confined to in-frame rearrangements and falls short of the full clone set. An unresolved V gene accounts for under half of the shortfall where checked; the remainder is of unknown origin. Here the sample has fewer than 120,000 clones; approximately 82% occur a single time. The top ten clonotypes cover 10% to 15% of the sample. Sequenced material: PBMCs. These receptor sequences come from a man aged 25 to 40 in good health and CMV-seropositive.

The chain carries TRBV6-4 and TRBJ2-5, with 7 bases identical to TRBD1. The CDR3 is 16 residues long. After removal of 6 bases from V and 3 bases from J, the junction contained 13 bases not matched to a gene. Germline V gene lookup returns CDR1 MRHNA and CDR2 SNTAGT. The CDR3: CASRPDRSLFEETQYF. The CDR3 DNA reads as TGTGCCAGCAGACCGGACAGGAGTTTATTCGAAGAGACCCAGTACTTC.

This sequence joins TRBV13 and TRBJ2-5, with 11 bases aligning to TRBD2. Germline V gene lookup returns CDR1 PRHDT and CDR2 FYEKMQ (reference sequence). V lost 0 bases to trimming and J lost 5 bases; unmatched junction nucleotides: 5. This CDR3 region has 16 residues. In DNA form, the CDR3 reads TGTGCCAGCAGCTTAGGCGGTAGCGGGGGGGCGGAGACCCAGTACTTC. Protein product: CASSLGGSGGAETQYF.

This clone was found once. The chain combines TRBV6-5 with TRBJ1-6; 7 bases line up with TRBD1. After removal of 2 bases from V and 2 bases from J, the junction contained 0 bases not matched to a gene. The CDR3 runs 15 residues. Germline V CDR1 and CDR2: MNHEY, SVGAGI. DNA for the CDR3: TGTGCCAGCAGTTACGGACAGGCCTATAATTCACCCCTCCACTTT. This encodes CASSYGQAYNSPLHF.

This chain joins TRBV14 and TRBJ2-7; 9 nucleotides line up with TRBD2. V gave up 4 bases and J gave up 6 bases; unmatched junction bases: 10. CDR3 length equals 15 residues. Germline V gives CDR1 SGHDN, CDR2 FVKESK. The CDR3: CASSPGASGALEQYF. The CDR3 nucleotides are TGTGCCAGCAGCCCAGGGGCTAGCGGGGCCCTCGAGCAGTACTTC.

The CDR3 DNA sequence: TGTGCCAGCAGCGAACAGGCGATGAACACTGAAGCTTTCTTT. It codes for CASSEQAMNTEAFF. The chain uses TRBV7-2 and TRBJ1-1; a possible D gene is TRBD1 (5 bases). The V gene's germline CDR1 is SGHTA and CDR2 FQGNSA. This CDR3 comprises 14 residues. Deletions cut 5 bases from V and 0 bases from J, with 10 bases between.

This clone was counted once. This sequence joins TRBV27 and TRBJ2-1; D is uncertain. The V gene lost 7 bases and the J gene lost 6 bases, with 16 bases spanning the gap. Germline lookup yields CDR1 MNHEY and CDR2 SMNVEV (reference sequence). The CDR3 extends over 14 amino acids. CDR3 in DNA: TGTGCCAGCACCATCCCGGGTCTTCTCAATGAGCAGTTCTTC. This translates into CASTIPGLLNEQFF.

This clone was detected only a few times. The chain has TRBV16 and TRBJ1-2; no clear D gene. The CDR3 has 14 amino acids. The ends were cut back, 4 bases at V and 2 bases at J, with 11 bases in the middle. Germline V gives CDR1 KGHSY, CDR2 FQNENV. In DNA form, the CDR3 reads TGTGCCAGCAGCCCTCCCGGGAGAAACTATGGCTACACCTTC. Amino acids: CASSPPGRNYGYTF.

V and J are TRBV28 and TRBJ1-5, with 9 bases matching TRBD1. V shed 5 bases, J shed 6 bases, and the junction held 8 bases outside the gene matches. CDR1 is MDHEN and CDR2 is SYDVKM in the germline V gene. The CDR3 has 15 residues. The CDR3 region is CASSHGQGSVQPQHF. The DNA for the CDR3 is TGTGCCAGCAGTCACGGACAGGGGTCGGTTCAGCCCCAGCATTTT.